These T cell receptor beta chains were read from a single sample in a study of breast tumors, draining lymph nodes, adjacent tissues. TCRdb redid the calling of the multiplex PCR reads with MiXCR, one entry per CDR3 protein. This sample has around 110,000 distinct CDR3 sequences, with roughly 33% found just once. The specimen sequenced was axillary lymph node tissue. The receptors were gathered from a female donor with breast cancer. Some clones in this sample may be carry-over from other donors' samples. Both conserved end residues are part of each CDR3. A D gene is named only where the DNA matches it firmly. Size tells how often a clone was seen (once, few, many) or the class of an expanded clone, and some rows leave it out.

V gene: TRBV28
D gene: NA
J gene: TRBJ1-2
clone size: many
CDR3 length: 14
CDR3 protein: CASSLFGGYYGYTF
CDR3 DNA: TGTGCCAGCAGTTTATTCGGGGGGTACTATGGCTACACCTTC

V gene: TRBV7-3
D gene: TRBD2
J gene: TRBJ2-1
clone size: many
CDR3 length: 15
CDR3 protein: CASSSSSGRVNEQFF
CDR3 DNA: TGTGCCAGCAGCTCCTCTAGCGGGAGAGTTAATGAGCAGTTCTTC

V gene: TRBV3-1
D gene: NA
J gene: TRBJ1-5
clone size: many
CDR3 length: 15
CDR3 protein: CASSQNRESNQPQHF
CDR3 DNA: TGTGCCAGCAGCCAGAACAGGGAAAGCAATCAGCCCCAGCATTTT

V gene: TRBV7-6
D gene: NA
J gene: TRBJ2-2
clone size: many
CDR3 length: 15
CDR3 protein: CASSHEQGGTGELFF
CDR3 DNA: TGTGCCAGCAGCCACGAGCAGGGGGGCACCGGGGAGCTGTTTTTT

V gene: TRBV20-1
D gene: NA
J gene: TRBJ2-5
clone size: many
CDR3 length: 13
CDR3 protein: CSARSPALETQYF
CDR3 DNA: TGCAGTGCTAGGTCACCAGCGCTTGAGACCCAGTACTTC

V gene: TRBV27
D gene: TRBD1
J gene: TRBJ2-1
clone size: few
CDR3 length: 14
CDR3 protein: CASHRQGVGNEQFF
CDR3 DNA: TGTGCCAGCCATAGACAGGGGGTAGGCAATGAGCAGTTCTTC

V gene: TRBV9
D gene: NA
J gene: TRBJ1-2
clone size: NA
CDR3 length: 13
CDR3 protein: CASSTLDGYGYTF
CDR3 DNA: TGTGCCAGCAGCACCCTAGACGGCTATGGCTACACCTTC

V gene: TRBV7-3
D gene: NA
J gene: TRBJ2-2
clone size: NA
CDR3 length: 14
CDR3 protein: CASRETANTGELFF
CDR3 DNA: TGTGCCAGCAGAGAGACTGCGAACACCGGGGAGCTGTTTTTT

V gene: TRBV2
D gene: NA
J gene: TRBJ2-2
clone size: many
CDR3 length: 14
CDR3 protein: CASQYRASTGELFF
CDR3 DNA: TGTGCCAGTCAATACCGGGCCTCCACCGGGGAGCTGTTTTTT

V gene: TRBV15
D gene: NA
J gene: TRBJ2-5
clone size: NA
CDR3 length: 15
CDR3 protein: CATSRGRGSGSAQYF
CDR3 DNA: TGTGCCACCAGCAGAGGTCGGGGTAGCGGCTCGGCCCAGTACTTC

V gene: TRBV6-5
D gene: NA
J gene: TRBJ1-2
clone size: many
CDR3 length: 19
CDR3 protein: CASSTKSMGHWQEVYGYTF
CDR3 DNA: TGTGCCAGCAGCACCAAGTCTATGGGGCATTGGCAGGAGGTCTATGGCTACACCTTC